This T cell receptor beta chain was sequenced during a study of T cell responses to AZD1222 COVID-19 vaccine. Notes on the study in general: Donor demographics were predominantly white British with a female majority; clonal diversity may be underestimated. CD4 TCRs associated with vaccination spanned spike, dominating at 160-218 and 743-854.

The germline CDR1 and CDR2 sequences are ENHRY and SYGVKD. V shed 5 bases and J 5 bases; nucleotides not matched to a gene: 4. CDR3 length: 13 residues. About this clone: Antigen specificity is unknown.

Using immunoSEQ multiplex PCR, the repertoire was profiled, and TCRdb retains in-frame clones only, with some absent. The sample lists some 150,000 clones; 92% were seen once. This clonotype was sampled from an adult in good health. The V and J genes are TRBV10-3 and TRBJ1-2; TRBD1 matches 8 bases. Sequenced material: peripheral blood, taken on day 0 of MenACWY control vaccination. The DNA for the CDR3 is TGTGCCATCAGTCCGGGACAGGTATATGGCTACACCTTC. It yields the protein CAISPGQVYGYTF.